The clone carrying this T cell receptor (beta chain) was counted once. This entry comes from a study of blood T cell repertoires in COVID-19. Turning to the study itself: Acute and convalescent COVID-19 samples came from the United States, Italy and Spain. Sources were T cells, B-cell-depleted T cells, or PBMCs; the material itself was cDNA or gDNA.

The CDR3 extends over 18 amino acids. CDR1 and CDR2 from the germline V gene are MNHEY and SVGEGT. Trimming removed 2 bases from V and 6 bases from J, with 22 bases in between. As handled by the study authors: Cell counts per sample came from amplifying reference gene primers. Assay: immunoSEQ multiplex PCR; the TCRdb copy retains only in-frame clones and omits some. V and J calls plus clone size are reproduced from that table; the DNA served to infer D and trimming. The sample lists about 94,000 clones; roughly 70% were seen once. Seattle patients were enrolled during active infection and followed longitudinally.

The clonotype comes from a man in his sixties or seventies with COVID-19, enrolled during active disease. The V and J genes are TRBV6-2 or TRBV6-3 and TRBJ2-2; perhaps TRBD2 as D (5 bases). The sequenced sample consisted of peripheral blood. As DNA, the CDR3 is TGTGCCAGCAGTTACGGCGCGGCGGGCACCCCAGTAGCCGGGGAGCTGTTTTTT. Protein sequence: CASSYGAAGTPVAGELFF.